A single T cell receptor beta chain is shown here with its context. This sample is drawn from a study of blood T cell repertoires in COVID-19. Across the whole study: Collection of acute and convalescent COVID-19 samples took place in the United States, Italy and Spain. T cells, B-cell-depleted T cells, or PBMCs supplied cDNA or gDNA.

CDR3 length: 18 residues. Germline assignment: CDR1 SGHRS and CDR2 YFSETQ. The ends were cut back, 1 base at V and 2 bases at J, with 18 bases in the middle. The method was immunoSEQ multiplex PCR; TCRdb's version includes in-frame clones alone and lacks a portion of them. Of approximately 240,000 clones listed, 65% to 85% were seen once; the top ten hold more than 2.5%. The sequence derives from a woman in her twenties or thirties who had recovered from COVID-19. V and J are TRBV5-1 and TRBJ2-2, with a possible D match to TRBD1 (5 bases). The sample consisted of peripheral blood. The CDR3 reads CASSLTAGPTSNTGELFF. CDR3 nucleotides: TGCGCCAGCAGCTTGACGGCAGGGCCGACAAGTAACACCGGGGAGCTGTTTTTT.